Only a few counts were recorded for the clone carrying this TCR beta chain. The data were taken from a study of T cells after yellow fever vaccination. TCRdb passed the 5' RACE reads through MiXCR, listing each CDR3 protein once. The sample shows roughly 500,000 distinct CDR3 sequences, about 19% of them seen only once. This material consisted of PBMCs, taken 15 days after the yellow fever booster vaccination. The receptor's source is a man aged 25-40 years who received the YFV17D yellow fever vaccine.

CDR3 DNA: TGTGCCAGCAGCTTGGGGTCGGCACTAACTCAGCCCCAGCATTTT. Encoded protein: CASSLGSALTQPQHF. The V gene is TRBV5-6, the J gene TRBJ1-5; D gene ambiguous. Trimming took off 0 bases at V and 6 bases at J, with 13 bases between the two ends. CDR1 SGHDT and CDR2 YYEEEE come from the germline V gene. The CDR3 extends over 15 amino acids.